The 23 T cell receptor beta chains listed next were all sequenced from one sample in a study of cytomegalovirus exposure and HLA in healthy donors. The primer mix had 60 Vbeta and 13 Jbeta primers. Clones were read by immunoSEQ multiplex PCR, and TCRdb kept only the in-frame ones, dropping some. This table holds 180,000 or so clones, 82% found once. The sequenced sample consisted of PBMCs. Receptors originate from a man in his forties in good health and CMV-seronegative.

The chain uses TRBV5-1 and TRBJ1-4; TRBD1 aligns across 7 bases. V was clipped by 2 bases and J by 4 bases; unmatched bases: 2. The CDR3 is 14 amino acids. Germline CDR1 and CDR2: SGHRS and YFSETQ. CDR3 in amino acids: CASSLGDSNEKLFF. The CDR3 coding sequence is TGCGCCAGCAGCTTAGGGGACAGTAATGAAAAACTGTTTTTT.

The chain links TRBV27 to TRBJ2-7; 8 bases align to TRBD2. The CDR3 has 17 residues. Germline trimming cut 5 bases from V and 4 bases from J; bases unmatched to any gene: 16. Per germline, CDR1 MNHEY and CDR2 SMNVEV (reference sequence). The CDR3 spells CASSPLQIAGPLYEQYF. The CDR3 coding sequence is TGTGCCAGCAGTCCCCTACAAATAGCGGGACCCCTTTACGAGCAGTACTTC.

DNA of the CDR3: TGTGCCAGCAGCTTTTTCAGTGGAGAGACCCAGTACTTC. It specifies CASSFFSGETQYF. The V call is TRBV5-4, the J call TRBJ2-5; no clear D gene. Trimming removed 2 bases from V and 4 bases from J, with 9 bases in between. This CDR3 is built from 13 residues. The germline CDR1 and CDR2 sequences are SGHNT and YYREEE (reference sequence).

V usage is TRBV30 and J usage is TRBJ2-2; 8 nucleotides line up with TRBD2. This CDR3 region has 14 residues. The ends lost 5 bases at V and 1 base at J; junction bases unmatched: 3. The germline gives CDR1 GTSNPN, CDR2 SVGIG (reference sequence). CDR3 protein: CAWGLAENTGELFF. The CDR3 bases are TGTGCCTGGGGACTAGCAGAGAACACCGGGGAGCTGTTTTTT.

V is TRBV30 and J is TRBJ2-3; D may be TRBD2 (6 bases). CDR1 and CDR2 from the germline V gene are GTSNPN and SVGIG (reference sequence). The CDR3 covers 13 residues. V lost 5 bases, J lost 5 bases, and 14 bases lay in between. The CDR3 reads CAWGGVSGDTQYF. CDR3 sequence (DNA): TGTGCCTGGGGTGGGGTTAGCGGAGATACGCAGTATTTT.

The chain carries TRBV2 and TRBJ2-3; 9 bases agree with TRBD1. The CDR3 contains 14 residues. Germline CDR1 SNHLY, CDR2 FYNNEI. The trim removed 5 bases at V and 1 base at J, leaving 1 base unmatched. The CDR3 nucleotides are TGTGCCAGCAGTCGGGACAGGGGCACAGATACGCAGTATTTT. Its translation: CASSRDRGTDTQYF. Full variable domain (outside the CDR3, taken from reference TRBV2 and TRBJ2-3): EPEVTQTPSHQVTQMGQEVILRCVPISNHLYFYWYRQILGQKVEFLVSFYNNEISEKSEIFDDQFSVERPDGSNFTLKIRSTKLEDSAMYFCASSRDRGTDTQYFGPGTRLTVL.

The rearrangement uses TRBV11-3 and TRBJ2-1; the match to TRBD2 covers 13 bases. The CDR3 totals 16 residues. Germline CDR1 and CDR2: SGHNT and YENEEA. V was clipped by 5 bases and J by 4 bases; unmatched bases: 5. The CDR3 DNA follows: TGTGCCAGCAGCCAGCCGGGACTAGCGGGGTACAATGAGCAGTTCTTC. Its translation is CASSQPGLAGYNEQFF.

J is TRBJ2-7 and V is TRBV5-5; 15 bases match TRBD2. V lost 4 bases, J lost 0 bases, and 8 bases stayed unmatched. The CDR3 is 18 amino acids. CDR1 and CDR2 (germline): SGHKS, YYEKEE (reference sequence). CDR3 sequence (DNA): TGTGCCAGCAGCGGATGGACTAGCGGGAGGGCTGGCTCCTACGAGCAGTACTTC. Its translation: CASSGWTSGRAGSYEQYF.

This chain uses TRBV5-6 with TRBJ1-4; D might be TRBD1 (5 bases). The V end lost 0 bases, the J end lost 4 bases, and 16 bases lay between the germline ends. Germline loops: CDR1 SGHDT, CDR2 YYEEEE. The CDR3 spans 17 residues. Here the CDR3 DNA reads TGTGCCAGCAGCTTGGGCTCGACAGCTTACCTTAATGAAAAACTGTTTTTT. Encoded protein: CASSLGSTAYLNEKLFF.

The gene calls are TRBV6-5 and TRBJ2-7, with 9 bases lining up with TRBD2. J gave up 6 bases and V 5 bases, and 8 bases lay outside the gene matches. The CDR3 contains 14 residues. Germline V gives CDR1 MNHEY, CDR2 SVGAGI. The CDR3 spells CASSHKRGAGEQYF. CDR3 coding DNA: TGTGCCAGCAGTCACAAGCGGGGGGCCGGCGAGCAGTACTTC.

This chain connects TRBV11-1 to TRBJ2-2; 7 nucleotides line up with TRBD1. CDR1 and CDR2 from the germline V gene are SGHAT and FQDESV (reference sequence). CDR3 length equals 18 residues. The V segment lost 2 bases and the J segment 0 bases; nucleotides outside the gene matches: 9. The CDR3: CASSLRSLTGTNTGELFF. Here the CDR3 DNA reads TGTGCCAGCAGCTTACGCTCTCTGACAGGGACGAACACCGGGGAGCTGTTTTTT.

This clone occurred once. The chain combines TRBV5-1 with TRBJ2-1; D gene uncertain. The CDR3 spans 15 residues. CDR1 and CDR2 from the germline V gene are SGHRS and YFSETQ. Trimming shortened V by 0 bases and J by 6 bases, and 13 bases separated the two germline ends. In nucleotides, the CDR3 is TGCGCCAGCAGCTTGGCTCCCCCAACCGGCAATGAGCAGTTCTTC. As protein: CASSLAPPTGNEQFF.

The gene calls are TRBV7-9 and TRBJ1-1; D possibly corresponds to TRBD1 (6 bases). This CDR3 region has 16 residues. Trimming left V 1 base short and J 0 bases short, with 12 bases between. Germline loops: CDR1 SEHNR, CDR2 FQNEAQ (reference sequence). The CDR3 reads CASSLGGRGLNTEAFF. CDR3 DNA: TGTGCCAGCAGCTTAGGTGGCAGGGGATTGAACACTGAAGCTTTCTTT.

The chain's CDR3 is CASSSAKGGETQYF. In nucleotides, the CDR3 is TGTGCCAGCAGCTCAGCAAAGGGCGGGGAGACCCAGTACTTC. The chain recombines TRBV11-3 with TRBJ2-5, with D tentatively TRBD2 (5 bases). The CDR3 has 14 amino acids. CDR1 is SGHNT, CDR2 YENEEA, per germline. V lost 4 bases and J lost 5, with 14 bases in between.

The gene calls are TRBV14 and TRBJ1-2; a possible D gene is TRBD1 (6 bases). This CDR3 region has 14 residues. Trimming pared 1 base from V and 8 bases from J, leaving 14 bases between. Germline V gene sequence: CDR1 SGHDN, CDR2 FVKESK. The CDR3 region is CASSQAGARRGYTF. CDR3 sequence (DNA): TGTGCCAGCAGCCAAGCAGGGGCTCGAAGAGGCTACACCTTC.

The chain recombines TRBV7-6 with TRBJ2-7, with 7 positions matching TRBD1. The CDR3 runs to 16 residues. Germline V gives CDR1 SGHVS, CDR2 FNYEAQ. With V trimmed by 4 bases and J by 0 bases, 9 bases remained unmatched. CDR3 nucleotide sequence: TGTGCCAGCAGCTCTGATGGACAGGTCCCCTCCTACGAGCAGTACTTC. Its translation is CASSSDGQVPSYEQYF.

This rearrangement joins TRBV5-4 to TRBJ2-1, with 8 nucleotides matching TRBD2. CDR1 is SGHNT, CDR2 YYREEE, per germline (reference sequence). The ends lost 4 bases at V and 7 bases at J; junction bases unmatched: 13. The CDR3 totals 16 residues. The CDR3 nucleotides are TGTGCCAGCAGCCCCAAAGCGGGGGTAAAGGGGAATGAGCAGTTCTTC. Residues: CASSPKAGVKGNEQFF. Supplemented by reference TRBV5-4 and TRBJ2-1, the full variable domain reads ETGVTQSPTHLIKTRGQQVTLRCSSQSGHNTVSWYQQALGQGPQFIFQYYREEENGRGNFPPRFSGLQFPNYSSELNVNALELDDSALYLCASSPKAGVKGNEQFFGPGTRLTVL.

The chain joins TRBV4-1 to TRBJ2-2, with 14 bases that match TRBD2. The ends lost 4 bases at V and 7 bases at J; junction bases unmatched: 8. The CDR3 contains 17 residues. Germline CDR1 MGHRA, CDR2 YSYEKL. CDR3 in DNA: TGCGCCAGCAGCCCCCGACTAGCGGGGGGGCAGGGCGGGGAGCTGTTTTTT. Its protein is CASSPRLAGGQGGELFF.

The rearrangement uses TRBV7-3 and TRBJ2-1; tentatively, D is TRBD2 (5 bases). CDR1 SGHTA and CDR2 FQGTGA come from the germline V gene. The CDR3 covers 13 residues. The ends were cut back, 2 bases at V and 9 bases at J, with 11 bases in the middle. DNA for the CDR3: TGTGCCAGCAGCTTAGCGGCGGGCAGTGAGCAGTTCTTC. This encodes CASSLAAGSEQFF.

The J gene is TRBJ1-3, the V gene TRBV11-3; 9 bases are a match to TRBD1. V lost 5 bases, J lost 4 bases, and 6 bases stayed unmatched. The CDR3 loop spans 15 amino acids. Germline CDR1 SGHNT, CDR2 YENEEA. The CDR3 protein is CASSPLQGAGNTIYF. The DNA for the CDR3 is TGTGCCAGCAGCCCGTTACAGGGGGCCGGAAACACCATATATTTT.

This clone was observed a few times. The rearrangement joins TRBV28 to TRBJ2-6; D remains unclear. Germline V lookup: CDR1 MDHEN, CDR2 SYDVKM. CDR3 length: 14 residues. V was pared by 6 bases and J by 0 bases, with 6 bases between. CDR3 region: CASSSRSGANVLTF. CDR3 sequence (DNA): TGTGCCAGCAGCTCCCGCTCTGGGGCCAACGTCCTGACTTTC.

V usage is TRBV11-3 and J usage is TRBJ2-1; D possibly corresponds to TRBD2 (7 bases). V dropped 4 bases and J dropped 7 bases, with 23 bases sitting between them. The V gene's germline CDR1 is SGHNT and CDR2 YENEEA. The CDR3 has 17 residues. CDR3 in amino acids: CASSYLVSGGLGNEQFF. For the CDR3, the DNA is TGTGCCAGCAGCTATCTGGTATCGGGGGGCCTCGGAAATGAGCAGTTCTTC. The variable domain in full, with the rest retrieved from reference TRBV11-3 and TRBJ2-1, is EAGVVQSPRYKIIEKKQPVAFWCNPISGHNTLYWYLQNLGQGPELLIRYENEEAVDDSQLPKDRFSAERLKGVDSTLKIQPAELGDSAVYLCASSYLVSGGLGNEQFFGPGTRLTVL.

The CDR3 here is CASTDSDTQYF. CDR3 DNA: TGTGCCAGCACCGACTCAGATACGCAGTATTTT. The chain combines TRBV7-9 with TRBJ2-3; D is uncertain. The V and J ends lost 7 bases and 4 bases respectively, with 6 bases between them. The CDR3 runs 11 residues. Germline V gene sequence: CDR1 SEHNR, CDR2 FQNEAQ (reference sequence).